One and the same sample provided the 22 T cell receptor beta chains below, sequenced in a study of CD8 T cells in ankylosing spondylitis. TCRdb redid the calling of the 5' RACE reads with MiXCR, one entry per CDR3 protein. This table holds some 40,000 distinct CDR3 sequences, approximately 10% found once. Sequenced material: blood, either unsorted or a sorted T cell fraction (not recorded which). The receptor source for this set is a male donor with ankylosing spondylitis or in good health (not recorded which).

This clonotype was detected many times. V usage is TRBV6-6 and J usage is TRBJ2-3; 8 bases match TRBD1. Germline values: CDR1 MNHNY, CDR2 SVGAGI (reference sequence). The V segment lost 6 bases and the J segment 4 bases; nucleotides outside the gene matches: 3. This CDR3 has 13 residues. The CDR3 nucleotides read TGTGCCAGCAGCCGCAGGGGGCCAGATACGCAGTATTTT. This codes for CASSRRGPDTQYF.

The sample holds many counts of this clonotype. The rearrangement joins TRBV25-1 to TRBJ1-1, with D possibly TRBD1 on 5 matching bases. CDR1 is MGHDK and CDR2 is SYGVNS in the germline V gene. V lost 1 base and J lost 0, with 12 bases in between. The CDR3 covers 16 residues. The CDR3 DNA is TGTGCCAGCAGTGAATCGAGGAGGGGCATGAACACTGAAGCTTTCTTT. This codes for CASSESRRGMNTEAFF.

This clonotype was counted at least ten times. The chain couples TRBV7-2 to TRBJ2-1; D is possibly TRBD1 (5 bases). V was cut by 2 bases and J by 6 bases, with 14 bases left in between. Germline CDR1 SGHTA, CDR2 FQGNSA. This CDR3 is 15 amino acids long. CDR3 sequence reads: CASSLMVGVGNEQFF. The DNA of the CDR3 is TGTGCCAGCAGCTTAATGGTAGGGGTCGGCAATGAGCAGTTCTTC.

CDR3 coding DNA: TGCAGTGCTAGGGGCCCTTCCAAGGAGACCCAGTACTTC. Translation gives CSARGPSKETQYF. The chain links TRBV20-1 to TRBJ2-5; D is uncertain. Germline V lookup: CDR1 DFQATT, CDR2 SNEGSKA (reference sequence). The CDR3 spans 13 residues. V was pared by 3 bases and J by 5 bases, with 13 bases between.

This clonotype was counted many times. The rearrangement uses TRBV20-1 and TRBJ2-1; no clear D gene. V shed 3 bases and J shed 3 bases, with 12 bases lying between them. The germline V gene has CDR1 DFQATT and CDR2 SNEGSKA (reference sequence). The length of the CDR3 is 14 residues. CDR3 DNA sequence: TGCAGTGCTAGTCCCTCCTTATTCTACAATGAGCAGTTCTTC. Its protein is CSASPSLFYNEQFF.

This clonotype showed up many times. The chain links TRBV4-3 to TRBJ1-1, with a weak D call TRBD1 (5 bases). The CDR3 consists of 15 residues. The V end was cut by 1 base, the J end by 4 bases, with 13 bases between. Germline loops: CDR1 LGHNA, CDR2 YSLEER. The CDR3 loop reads CASSQVRGMATEAFF. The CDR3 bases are TGCGCCAGCAGCCAAGTAAGGGGTATGGCCACTGAAGCTTTCTTT.

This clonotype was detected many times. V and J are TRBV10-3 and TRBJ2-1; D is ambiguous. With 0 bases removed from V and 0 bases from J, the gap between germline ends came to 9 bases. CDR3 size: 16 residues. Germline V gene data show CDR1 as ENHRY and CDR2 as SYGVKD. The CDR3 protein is CAISESGLLSYNEQFF. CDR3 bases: TGTGCCATCAGTGAGTCGGGATTGCTCTCCTACAATGAGCAGTTCTTC.

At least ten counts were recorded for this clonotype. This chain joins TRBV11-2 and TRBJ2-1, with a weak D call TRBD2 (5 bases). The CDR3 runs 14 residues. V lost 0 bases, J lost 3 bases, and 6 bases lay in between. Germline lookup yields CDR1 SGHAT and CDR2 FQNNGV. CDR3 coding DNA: TGTGCCAGCAGCTTAGACGGGATCTACAATGAGCAGTTCTTC. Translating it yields CASSLDGIYNEQFF.

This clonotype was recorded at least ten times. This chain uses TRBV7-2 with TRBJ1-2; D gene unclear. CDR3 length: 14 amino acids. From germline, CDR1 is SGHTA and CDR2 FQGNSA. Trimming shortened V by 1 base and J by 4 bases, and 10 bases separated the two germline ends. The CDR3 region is CASSLGQPGYGYTF. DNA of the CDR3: TGTGCCAGCAGCTTAGGGCAGCCCGGCTATGGCTACACCTTC.

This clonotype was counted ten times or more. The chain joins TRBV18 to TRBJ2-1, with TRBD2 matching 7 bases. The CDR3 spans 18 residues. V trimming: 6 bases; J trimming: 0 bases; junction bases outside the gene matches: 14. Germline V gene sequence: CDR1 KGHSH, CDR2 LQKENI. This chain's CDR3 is CASSQVASGKTSYNEQFF. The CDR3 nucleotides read TGTGCCAGCTCTCAAGTAGCTAGCGGAAAGACCTCCTACAATGAGCAGTTCTTC.

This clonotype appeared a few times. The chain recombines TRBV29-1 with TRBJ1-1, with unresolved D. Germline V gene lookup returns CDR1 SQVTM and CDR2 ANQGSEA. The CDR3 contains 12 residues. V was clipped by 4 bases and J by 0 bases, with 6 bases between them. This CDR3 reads CSVGGVNTEAFF. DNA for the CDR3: TGCAGCGTTGGCGGGGTGAACACTGAAGCTTTCTTT.

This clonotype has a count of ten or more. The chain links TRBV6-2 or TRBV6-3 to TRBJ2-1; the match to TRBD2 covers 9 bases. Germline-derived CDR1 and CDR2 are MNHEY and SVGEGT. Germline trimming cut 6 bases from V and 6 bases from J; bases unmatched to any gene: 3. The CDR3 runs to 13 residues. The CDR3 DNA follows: TGTGCCAGCAGCCCGCGGGAGGGCAATGAGCAGTTCTTC. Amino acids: CASSPREGNEQFF.

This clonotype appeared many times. The chain's CDR3 is CSARDKRNTGELFF. The CDR3 coding sequence is TGCAGTGCTAGAGATAAGCGGAACACCGGGGAGCTGTTTTTT. The chain is built from TRBV20-1 and TRBJ2-2; D call uncertain. CDR1 and CDR2 (germline): DFQATT, SNEGSKA (reference sequence). Deletions cut 0 bases from V and 1 base from J, with 6 bases between. CDR3 length: 14 residues.

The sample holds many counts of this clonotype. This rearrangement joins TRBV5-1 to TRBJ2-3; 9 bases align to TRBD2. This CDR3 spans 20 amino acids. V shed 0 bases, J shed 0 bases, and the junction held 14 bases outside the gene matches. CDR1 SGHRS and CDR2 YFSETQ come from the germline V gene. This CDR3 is CASSLEGVALAGPSTDTQYF. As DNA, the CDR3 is TGCGCCAGCAGCTTGGAGGGGGTGGCCCTAGCGGGACCCAGCACAGATACGCAGTATTTT.

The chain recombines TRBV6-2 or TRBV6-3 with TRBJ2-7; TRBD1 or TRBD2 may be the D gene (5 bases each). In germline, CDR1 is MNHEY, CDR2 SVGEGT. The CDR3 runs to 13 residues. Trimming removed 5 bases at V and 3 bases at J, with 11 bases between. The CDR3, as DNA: TGTGCCAGCAGTCGGGACCGCGACTACGAGCAGTACTTC. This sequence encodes CASSRDRDYEQYF.

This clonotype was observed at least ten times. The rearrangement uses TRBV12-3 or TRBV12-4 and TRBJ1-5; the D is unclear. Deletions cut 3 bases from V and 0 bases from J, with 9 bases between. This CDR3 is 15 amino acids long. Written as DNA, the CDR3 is TGTGCCAGCAGTTTGGGCATTCATAGCAATCAGCCCCAGCATTTT. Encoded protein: CASSLGIHSNQPQHF.

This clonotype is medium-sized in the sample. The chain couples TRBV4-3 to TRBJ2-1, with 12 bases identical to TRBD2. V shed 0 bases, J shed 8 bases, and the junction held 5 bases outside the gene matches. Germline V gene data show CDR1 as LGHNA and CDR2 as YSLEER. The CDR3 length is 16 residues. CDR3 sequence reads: CASSQDLAGGHDEQFF. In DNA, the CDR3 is TGCGCCAGCAGCCAAGATCTAGCGGGAGGGCATGATGAGCAGTTCTTC.

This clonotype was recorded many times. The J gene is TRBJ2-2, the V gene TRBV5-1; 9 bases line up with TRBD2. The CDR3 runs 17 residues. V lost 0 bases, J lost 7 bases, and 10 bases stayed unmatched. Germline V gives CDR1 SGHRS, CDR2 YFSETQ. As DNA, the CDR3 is TGCGCCAGCAGCTTGGCCCTTTCGATAGCGGGAGACGGGGAGCTGTTTTTT. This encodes CASSLALSIAGDGELFF.

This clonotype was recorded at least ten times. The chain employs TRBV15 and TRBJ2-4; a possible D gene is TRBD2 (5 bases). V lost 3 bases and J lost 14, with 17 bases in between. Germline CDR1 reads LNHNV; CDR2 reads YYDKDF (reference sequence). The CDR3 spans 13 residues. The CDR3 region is CATSRARGLDEYF. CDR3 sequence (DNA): TGTGCCACCAGCAGGGCCCGAGGACTGGATGAGTACTTC. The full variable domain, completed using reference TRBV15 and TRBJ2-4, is DAMVIQNPRYQVTQFGKPVTLSCSQTLNHNVMYWYQQKSSQAPKLLFHYYDKDFNNEADTPDNFQSRRPNTSFCFLDIRSPGLGDTAMYLCATSRARGLDEYFGAGTRLSVL.

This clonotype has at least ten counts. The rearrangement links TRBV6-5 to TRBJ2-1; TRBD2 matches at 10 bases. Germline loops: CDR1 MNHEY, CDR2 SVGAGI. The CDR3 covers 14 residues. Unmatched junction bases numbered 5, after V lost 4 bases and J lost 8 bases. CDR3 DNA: TGTGCCAGCAGTTCTAGCGGGAGTGGTCATGAGCAGTTCTTC. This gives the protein CASSSSGSGHEQFF.

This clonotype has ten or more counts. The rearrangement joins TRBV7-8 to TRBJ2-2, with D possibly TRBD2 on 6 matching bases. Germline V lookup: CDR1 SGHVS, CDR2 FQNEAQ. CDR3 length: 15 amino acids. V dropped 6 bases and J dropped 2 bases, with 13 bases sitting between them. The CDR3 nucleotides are TGTGCCAGCAGTCGAGCTAGCGCAAACACCGGGGAGCTGTTTTTT. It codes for CASSRASANTGELFF.

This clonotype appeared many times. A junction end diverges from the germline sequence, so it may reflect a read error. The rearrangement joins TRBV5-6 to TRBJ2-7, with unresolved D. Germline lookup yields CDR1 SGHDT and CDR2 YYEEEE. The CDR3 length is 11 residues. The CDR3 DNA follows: TGTGCCAGCAGCTTGGGCCCCCTGGTGGACTTC. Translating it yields CASSLGPLVDF.